These T cell receptor beta chains were read from a single sample in a study of cytomegalovirus exposure and HLA in healthy donors. The data were produced by immunoSEQ multiplex PCR, yet TCRdb's version contains in-frame clones alone and is incomplete. The sample has some 200,000 clones; about 85% are singletons. Input material: PBMCs. The source of these receptors is a male donor in good health and CMV-seropositive. Each CDR3 is given with its conserved first and last residue. The D gene is left open where the match is weak. Clone size is shown for a subset of rows, as once, few, many or a class of expanded clone.

d_call j_call clone_size v_call cdr3_nt cdr3_aa
TRBD1 TRBJ2-2 . TRBV7-6 TGTGCCATCGACAGGGGTCGCGCGGAGCTGTTTTTT CAIDRGRAELFF
. TRBJ2-5 few TRBV7-2 TGTGCCAGCAGCTTAGAGTCAGGTTGGGAGACCCAGTACTTC CASSLESGWETQYF
. TRBJ1-2 . TRBV7-9 TGTTCCAGCAGCCAAACAGGGTTTGATGGCTACACCTTC CSSSQTGFDGYTF
. TRBJ2-6 few TRBV11-2 TGTGCCAGCAGATCTCGGGCCAACGTCCTGACTTTC CASRSRANVLTF
. TRBJ2-1 . TRBV7-8 TGTGCCAGCAGCTTAAGGGGACTTTTAAATGAGCAGTTCTTC CASSLRGLLNEQFF
TRBD2 TRBJ2-3 . TRBV11-3 TGTGCCAGCAGCTTAGCGTTTCCGGGAGGGCCAAGAGATACGCAGTATTTT CASSLAFPGGPRDTQYF
TRBD1 TRBJ1-2 . TRBV7-3 TGTGCCAGCAGCTCGGCGACAGGGGCCGGCTACACCTTC CASSSATGAGYTF
TRBD1 TRBJ2-5 . TRBV7-2 TGTGCCAGCAGCCGGGCCATAACAGGGGTGAAAGAGACCCAGTACTTC CASSRAITGVKETQYF
TRBD1 TRBJ2-7 . TRBV18 TGTGCCAGCTCACAGGGGACAGGGCAGGAGCAGTACTTC CASSQGTGQEQYF
TRBD1 TRBJ1-6 few TRBV6-1 TGTGCCAGCAGTACGGGGACAGGGAATTCACCCCTCCACTTT CASSTGTGNSPLHF
. TRBJ2-7 . TRBV7-8 TGTGCCAGCAGCTTAGCAGGACACCAGGCCTACGAGCAGTACTTC CASSLAGHQAYEQYF
TRBD1 TRBJ1-2 . TRBV7-2 TGTGCCAGCAGCCCCCAGGACAGGGCGGGAGGCTACACCTTC CASSPQDRAGGYTF
TRBD2 TRBJ2-7 . TRBV18 TGTGCCAGCTCGCCAACTAGCGGGGATTCCTACGAGCAGTACTTC CASSPTSGDSYEQYF
TRBD2 TRBJ2-7 . TRBV6-5 TGTGCCAGCAGTTTGGGACTAGCGGGATTTCCTCACGAGCAGTACTTC CASSLGLAGFPHEQYF
. TRBJ1-1 . TRBV28 TGTGCCAGTCCTCCCCCGGGGAGCACTGAAGCTTTCTTT CASPPPGSTEAFF
TRBD1 TRBJ1-2 . TRBV19 TGTGCCAGTAGTACGGGACAGGGGCTAAATGGCTACACCTTC CASSTGQGLNGYTF
. TRBJ1-3 . TRBV7-8 TGTGCCAGAAGCGCCCCCCTCAGGGCTAGCTCTGGAAACACCATATATTTT CARSAPLRASSGNTIYF
. TRBJ2-7 . TRBV6-1 TGTGCCAGCCCAACAGGGTCCTACGAGCAGTACTTC CASPTGSYEQYF
TRBD1 TRBJ2-1 . TRBV15 TGTGCCACCAGCAGGGACGGACAGGGCAGGGTCTTC CATSRDGQGRVF
TRBD2 TRBJ2-3 . TRBV7-7 TGTGCCAGCAGCTTAGGACTAGCGGGGCCCACAGATACGCAGTATTTT CASSLGLAGPTDTQYF
. TRBJ1-1 . TRBV15 TGTGCCACCAGCAGACCTTGGACAGCGGAGAACACTGAAGCTTTCTTT CATSRPWTAENTEAFF
TRBD1 TRBJ1-2 . TRBV15 TGTGCCACCAGCAGGCGGGACAGGGGCCTTTTGGGCTACACCTTC CATSRRDRGLLGYTF